Below are 21 T cell receptor beta chains sequenced from a single sample in a study of T-cell reconstitution after alpha-beta-depleted transplantation in children. As it was prepared, the TCRbeta library received unique molecular identifiers. Via MiXCR, TCRdb re-called the PCR reads, giving one row per CDR3 protein. The data show hundreds of thousands of distinct CDR3 sequences, 10% to 15% seen once. Sequenced here: PBMCs, sampled from the stem cell graft. These TCRs come from a human donor who donated a stem cell graft to a child with Fanconi anemia.

This clonotype was seen ten or more times. The CDR3 protein is CAWSGRKSSYNEQFF. The DNA of the CDR3 is TGTGCCTGGAGTGGTCGGAAGAGCTCCTACAATGAGCAGTTCTTC. V is TRBV30 and J is TRBJ2-1; no clear D. The V end lost 1 base, the J end lost 0 bases, and 10 bases lay between the germline ends. The CDR3 sequence is 15 residues long. The V gene's germline CDR1 is GTSNPN and CDR2 SVGIG (reference sequence).

This clonotype was picked up a small number of times. This chain uses TRBV28 with TRBJ2-1, with 9 bases matching TRBD2. V trimming: 7 bases; J trimming: 5 bases; junction bases outside the gene matches: 6. Germline CDR1 and CDR2: MDHEN and SYDVKM. The CDR3 is made up of 14 amino acids. The CDR3 here is CASKEGLANNEQFF. CDR3 in DNA: TGTGCCAGCAAGGAAGGACTAGCGAACAATGAGCAGTTCTTC. Full variable domain (rest looked up from reference TRBV28 and TRBJ2-1): DVKVTQSSRYLVKRTGEKVFLECVQDMDHENMFWYRQDPGLGLRLIYFSYDVKMKEKGDIPEGYSVSREKKERFSLILESASTNQTSMYLCASKEGLANNEQFFGPGTRLTVL.

The sample holds a few counts of this clonotype. The rearrangement joins TRBV7-8 to TRBJ2-1; 12 bases map to TRBD2. Trimming removed 2 bases from V and 10 bases from J; junction bases left unmatched: 6. The CDR3 extends over 15 amino acids. Per the germline V gene, CDR1 is SGHVS and CDR2 is FQNEAQ. The CDR3 loop reads CASSLSSGGAWEQFF. As DNA, the CDR3 is TGTGCCAGCAGCTTATCTAGCGGGGGGGCATGGGAGCAGTTCTTC.

DNA of the CDR3: TGTGCCAGCAGTTTAATTCGACAGGGGGCCTCCTACGAGCAGTACGTC. This encodes CASSLIRQGASYEQYV. This sequence joins TRBV28 and TRBJ2-7, with TRBD1 identical over 10 bases. Unmatched junction bases numbered 4, after V lost 2 bases and J lost 0 bases. CDR1 is MDHEN and CDR2 is SYDVKM in the germline V gene. The CDR3 consists of 16 residues.

The chain employs TRBV7-7 and TRBJ2-5; unclear D gene. Germline CDR1 and CDR2: SSHAT and FNYEAQ (reference sequence). The CDR3 is made up of 13 amino acids. V was shortened by 1 base and J by 3 bases, with 6 bases between the two germline ends. This CDR3 reads CASSLEVKETQYF. CDR3 sequence (DNA): TGTGCCAGCAGCTTAGAAGTCAAAGAGACCCAGTACTTC.

This clonotype was observed many times. V is TRBV27 and J is TRBJ2-2; weak D call: TRBD1 (5 bases). The CDR3 spans 15 residues. Germline assignment: CDR1 MNHEY and CDR2 SMNVEV (reference sequence). V dropped 2 bases and J dropped 5 bases, with 12 bases sitting between them. The CDR3 nucleotides read TGTGCCAGCAGTTTAGACGGTCCAGGGACCGGGGAGCTGTTTTTT. It translates to CASSLDGPGTGELFF.

V and J are TRBV5-1 and TRBJ1-4; the D is unclear. The V end was cut by 3 bases, the J end by 0 bases, with 9 bases between. The CDR3 is made up of 15 amino acids. Looked up from germline, CDR1 is SGHRS and CDR2 is YFSETQ. CDR3 sequence reads: CASSWLSPTNEKLFF. CDR3 nucleotide sequence: TGCGCCAGCAGCTGGTTGTCGCCAACTAATGAAAAACTGTTTTTT.

This clonotype was picked up a small number of times. The V call is TRBV11-2, the J call TRBJ1-1; D is undetermined. CDR1 SGHAT and CDR2 FQNNGV come from the germline V gene. Trimming left V 0 bases short and J 11 bases short, with 19 bases between. The CDR3 covers 15 residues. In nucleotides, the CDR3 is TGTGCCAGCAGCTTAGATCTCTTGGTAGCCCGAGAGGCTTTCTTT. Residues: CASSLDLLVAREAFF.

J is TRBJ1-2 and V is TRBV4-3, with D possibly matching TRBD1 (5 bases). Germline V gene sequence: CDR1 LGHNA, CDR2 YSLEER. Trimming removed 0 bases at V and 7 bases at J, with 18 bases between. The CDR3 runs 16 residues. Written as DNA, the CDR3 is TGCGCCAGCAGCCAAGATCCGTTTCAGGGAAGGAGTGGCTACACCTTC. It specifies CASSQDPFQGRSGYTF.

The sample holds a few counts of this clonotype. This chain links TRBV6-2 or TRBV6-3 with TRBJ2-7; TRBD1 might be the D (6 bases). Germline V gene lookup returns CDR1 MNHEY and CDR2 SVGEGT. With 7 bases removed from V and 3 bases from J, the gap between germline ends came to 13 bases. This CDR3 region has 13 residues. CDR3 region: CASNPTGIYEQYV. In DNA, the CDR3 is TGTGCCAGCAACCCGACAGGAATCTACGAGCAGTACGTC.

Turning to this clonotype: Without the conserved terminal phenylalanine or tryptophan, this CDR3 likely stems from a read error. The rearrangement uses TRBV5-1 and TRBJ1-1; D not certain. The CDR3 runs to 12 residues. Trimming removed 4 bases from V and 6 bases from J, with 10 bases in between. Germline V lookup: CDR1 SGHRS, CDR2 YFSETQ. Written as DNA, the CDR3 is TGCGCCAGCAGCGAAAGTAGATCTGAAGCTTTCTAT. This translates into CASSESRSEAFY.

This clonotype was seen at least ten times. The chain uses TRBV5-1 and TRBJ1-5, with D unclear. Trimming shortened V by 3 bases and J by 7 bases, and 14 bases separated the two germline ends. Germline CDR1 SGHRS, CDR2 YFSETQ. The length of the CDR3 is 14 residues. The CDR3 spells CASSSSLGGQPQHF. CDR3 nucleotide sequence: TGCGCCAGCAGCTCTTCTTTGGGTGGACAGCCCCAGCATTTT.

The chain uses TRBV12-3 or TRBV12-4 and TRBJ1-3; D call uncertain. Trimming took off 1 base at V and 0 bases at J, with 25 bases between the two ends. CDR3 length: 21 residues. CDR3 residues: CASSLVRENLGMRNSGNTIYF. The DNA of the CDR3 is TGTGCCAGCAGTTTAGTGCGCGAAAACCTGGGAATGAGAAACTCTGGAAACACCATATATTTT.

The V and J genes are TRBV5-1 and TRBJ2-7; D might be TRBD1 (5 bases). V gave up 0 bases and J gave up 3 bases, with 10 bases separating them. This CDR3 is 14 amino acids long. CDR1 and CDR2 (germline): SGHRS, YFSETQ. CDR3 nucleotides: TGCGCCAGCAGCTTGGGCGCAGGGAACTACGAGCAGTACTTC. Its protein is CASSLGAGNYEQYF.

The chain recombines TRBV4-2 with TRBJ1-2; the D is unclear. Germline CDR1 and CDR2: LGHNA and YNFKEQ. V lost 0 bases, J lost 4 bases, and 9 bases lay in between. This CDR3 has 14 residues. The CDR3 DNA is TGTGCCAGCAGCCAAGAAGAACCCCTCTATGGCTACACCTTC. Protein product: CASSQEEPLYGYTF.

The rearrangement uses TRBV5-1 and TRBJ2-3; 8 bases match TRBD1. The CDR3 contains 13 residues. Germline V gene sequence: CDR1 SGHRS, CDR2 YFSETQ. V shed 4 bases, J shed 6 bases, and the junction held 4 bases outside the gene matches. The CDR3 DNA reads TGCGCCAGCAGCGCGAGGGACAGGGATACGCAGTATTTT. Amino acids: CASSARDRDTQYF.

The V and J genes are TRBV29-1 and TRBJ2-5; D might be TRBD1 (6 bases). Germline V gene data show CDR1 as SQVTM and CDR2 as ANQGSEA. Trimming left V 0 bases short and J 0 bases short, with 8 bases between. The CDR3 extends over 14 amino acids. In DNA, the CDR3 is TGCAGCGTTGAAGACGGACAGCACCAAGAGACCCAGTACTTC. Residues: CSVEDGQHQETQYF.

This clonotype was recorded many times. This chain joins TRBV5-1 and TRBJ2-1; 8 nucleotides agree with TRBD2. The J segment lost 13 bases and the V segment lost 4 bases, leaving 13 bases of the junction unmatched. The CDR3 spans 14 residues. Germline CDR1 reads SGHRS; CDR2 reads YFSETQ. DNA for the CDR3: TGCGCCAGCAGCCACCGTACCGGGAGGGAGTATCAGTTCTTC. The encoded protein is CASSHRTGREYQFF.

The chain has TRBV7-2 and TRBJ1-2; D is unresolved. Trimming shortened V by 2 bases and J by 4 bases, and 17 bases separated the two germline ends. Germline CDR1 is SGHTA and CDR2 is FQGNSA. This CDR3 contains 16 residues. The CDR3: CASSLTRATKAYGYTF. The DNA for the CDR3 is TGTGCCAGCAGCTTAACGAGAGCCACAAAAGCCTATGGCTACACCTTC. The full variable domain, completed using reference TRBV7-2 and TRBJ1-2, is GAGVSQSPSNKVTEKGKDVELRCDPISGHTALYWYRQSLGQGLEFLIYFQGNSAPDKSGLPSDRFSAERTGGSVSTLTIQRTQQEDSAVYLCASSLTRATKAYGYTFGSGTRLTVV.

V gene TRBV7-2 combines with J gene TRBJ2-3, with 10 bases fitting TRBD1. V shed 6 bases and J 5 bases; nucleotides not matched to a gene: 5. The CDR3 spans 14 residues. Germline lookup yields CDR1 SGHTA and CDR2 FQGNSA. The CDR3 here is CASRARDRGDTQYF. Here the CDR3 DNA reads TGTGCCAGCAGGGCACGGGACAGGGGAGATACGCAGTATTTT.

The V gene is TRBV20-1, the J gene TRBJ2-1; TRBD2 matches at 11 bases. The CDR3 has 15 residues. Losses at the gene ends were 7 bases for V and 4 bases for J; bases not matched to a gene: 9. Germline V CDR1 and CDR2: DFQATT, SNEGSKA (reference sequence). The CDR3 DNA is TGCAGTGTTCCAACCGGGACTAGCGGATACAATGAGCAGTTCTTC. This sequence encodes CSVPTGTSGYNEQFF.